This record looks at one T cell receptor (beta chain) sequence and its context. The method was immunoSEQ multiplex PCR; TCRdb's version includes in-frame clones alone and lacks a portion of them. Here the sample spans around 380,000 clones, more than 65% being singletons. These data come from a study of blood T cell repertoires in COVID-19. As for the study in general: Sites across the United States, Italy and Spain contributed samples from acute and convalescent COVID-19.

CDR3 length: 15 residues. V shed 5 bases and J 1 base; nucleotides not matched to a gene: 6. Per the germline V gene, CDR1 is SGHAT and CDR2 is FQNNGV. The chain links TRBV11-2 to TRBJ1-1; 8 bases fit TRBD1. This sequence originates from a human donor with acute or convalescent COVID-19. The donor label of this sample is uncertain. Material: peripheral blood. The CDR3 DNA reads as TGTGCCAGCAGCGGAACTGGGACAGGGAACACTGAAGCTTTCTTT. Translation gives CASSGTGTGNTEAFF. The full variable domain, in which reference TRBV11-2 and TRBJ1-1 provide the parts outside the CDR3, is EAGVAQSPRYKIIEKRQSVAFWCNPISGHATLYWYQQILGQGPKLLIQFQNNGVVDDSQLPKDRFSAERLKGVDSTLKIQPAKLEDSAVYLCASSGTGTGNTEAFFGQGTRLTVV.